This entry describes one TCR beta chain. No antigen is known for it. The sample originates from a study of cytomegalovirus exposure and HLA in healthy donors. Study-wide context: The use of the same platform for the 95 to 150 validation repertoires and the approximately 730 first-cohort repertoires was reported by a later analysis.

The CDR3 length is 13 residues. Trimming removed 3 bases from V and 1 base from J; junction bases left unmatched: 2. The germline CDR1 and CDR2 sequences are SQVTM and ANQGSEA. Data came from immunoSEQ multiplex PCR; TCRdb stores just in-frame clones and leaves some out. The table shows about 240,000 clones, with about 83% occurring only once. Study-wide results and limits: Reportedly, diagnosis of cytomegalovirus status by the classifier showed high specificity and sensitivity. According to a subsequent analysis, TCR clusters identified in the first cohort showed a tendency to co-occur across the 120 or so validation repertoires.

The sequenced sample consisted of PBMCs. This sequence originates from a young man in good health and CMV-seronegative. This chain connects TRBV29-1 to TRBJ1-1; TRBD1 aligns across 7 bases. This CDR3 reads CSVERDRNTEAFF. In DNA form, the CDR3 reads TGCAGCGTTGAGAGGGACAGGAACACTGAAGCTTTCTTT.